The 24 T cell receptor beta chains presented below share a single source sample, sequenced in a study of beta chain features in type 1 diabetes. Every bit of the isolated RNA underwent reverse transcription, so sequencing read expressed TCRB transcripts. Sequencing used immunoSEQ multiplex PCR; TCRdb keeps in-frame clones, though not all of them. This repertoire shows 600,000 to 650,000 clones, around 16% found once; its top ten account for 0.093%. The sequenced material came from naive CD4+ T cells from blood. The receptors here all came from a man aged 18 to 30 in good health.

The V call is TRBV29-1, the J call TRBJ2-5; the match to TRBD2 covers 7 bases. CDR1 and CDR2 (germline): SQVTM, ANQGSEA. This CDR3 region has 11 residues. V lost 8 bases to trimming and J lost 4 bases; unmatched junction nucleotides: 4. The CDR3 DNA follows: TGCAGCATATGGGGGGGAGAGACCCAGTACTTC. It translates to CSIWGGETQYF.

The CDR3 here is CASSFPGFSTDTQYF. CDR3 sequence (DNA): TGTGCCAGCAGCTTTCCTGGTTTTAGCACAGATACGCAGTATTTT. The J gene is TRBJ2-3, the V gene TRBV7-2; no clear D gene. The V end was cut by 3 bases, the J end by 0 bases, with 10 bases between. CDR1 is SGHTA, CDR2 FQGNSA, per germline. The CDR3 sequence is 15 residues long.

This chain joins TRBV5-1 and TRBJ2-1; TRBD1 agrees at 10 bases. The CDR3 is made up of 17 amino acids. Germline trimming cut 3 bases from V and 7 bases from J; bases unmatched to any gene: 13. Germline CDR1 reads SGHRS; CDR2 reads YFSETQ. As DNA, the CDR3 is TGCGCCAGCAGCTCCGTACGATCCGGGACAGGGGTAAATGAGCAGTTCTTC. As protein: CASSSVRSGTGVNEQFF.

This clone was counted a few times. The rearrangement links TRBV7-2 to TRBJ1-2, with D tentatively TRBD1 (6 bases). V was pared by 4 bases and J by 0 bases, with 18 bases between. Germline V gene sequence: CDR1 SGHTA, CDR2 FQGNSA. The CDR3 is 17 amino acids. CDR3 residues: CASSSSLVDRTNYGYTF. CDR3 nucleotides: TGTGCCAGCAGCTCCTCCCTGGTGGACAGAACTAACTATGGCTACACCTTC.

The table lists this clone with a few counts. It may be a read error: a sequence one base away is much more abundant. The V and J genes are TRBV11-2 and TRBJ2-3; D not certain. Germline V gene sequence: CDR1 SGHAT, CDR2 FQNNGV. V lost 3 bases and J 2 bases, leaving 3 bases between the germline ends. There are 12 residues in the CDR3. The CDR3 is CASSFVTDTQYF. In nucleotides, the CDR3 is TGTGCCAGCAGCTTTGTCACAGATACGCAGTATTTT.

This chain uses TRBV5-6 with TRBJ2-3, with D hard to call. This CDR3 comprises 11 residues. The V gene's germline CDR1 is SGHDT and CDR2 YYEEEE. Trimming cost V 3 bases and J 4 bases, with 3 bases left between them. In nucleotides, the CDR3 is TGTGCCAGCAGCTGGTCAGATACGCAGTATTTT. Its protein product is CASSWSDTQYF. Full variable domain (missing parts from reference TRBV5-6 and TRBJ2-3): DAGVTQSPTHLIKTRGQQVTLRCSPKSGHDTVSWYQQALGQGPQFIFQYYEEEERQRGNFPDRFSGHQFPNYSSELNVNALLLGDSALYLCASSWSDTQYFGPGTRLTVL.

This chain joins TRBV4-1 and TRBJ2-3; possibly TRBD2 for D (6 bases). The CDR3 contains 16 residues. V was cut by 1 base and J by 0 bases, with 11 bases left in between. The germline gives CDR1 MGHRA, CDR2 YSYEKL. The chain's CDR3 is CASSQGLARSTDTQYF. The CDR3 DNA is TGCGCCAGCAGCCAAGGTCTAGCGAGAAGCACAGATACGCAGTATTTT.

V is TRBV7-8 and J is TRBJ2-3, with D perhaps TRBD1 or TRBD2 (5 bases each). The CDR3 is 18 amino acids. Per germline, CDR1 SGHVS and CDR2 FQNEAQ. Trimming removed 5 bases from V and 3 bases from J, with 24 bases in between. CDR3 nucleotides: TGTGCCAGCAGCGACTCCCTCCGGGACCAACTTACGACAGATACGCAGTATTTT. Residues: CASSDSLRDQLTTDTQYF.

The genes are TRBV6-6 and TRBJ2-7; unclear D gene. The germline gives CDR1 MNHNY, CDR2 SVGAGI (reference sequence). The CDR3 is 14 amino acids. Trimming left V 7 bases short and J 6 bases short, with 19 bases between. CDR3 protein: CASTLNSLKGEQYF. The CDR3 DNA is TGTGCCAGCACTTTGAACTCCCTGAAAGGCGAGCAGTACTTC.

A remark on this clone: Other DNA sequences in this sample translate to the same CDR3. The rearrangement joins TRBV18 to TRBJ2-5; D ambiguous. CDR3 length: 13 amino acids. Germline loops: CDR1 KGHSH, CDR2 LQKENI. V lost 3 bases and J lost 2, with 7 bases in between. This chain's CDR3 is CASSPGQQETQYF. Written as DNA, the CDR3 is TGTGCCAGCTCACCCGGGCAGCAAGAGACCCAGTACTTC. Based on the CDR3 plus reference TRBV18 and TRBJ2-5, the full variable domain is NAGVMQNPRHLVRRRGQEARLRCSPMKGHSHVYWYRQLPEEGLKFMVYLQKENIIDESGMPKERFSAEFPKEGPSILRIQQVVRGDSAAYFCASSPGQQETQYFGPGTRLLVL.

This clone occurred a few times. The CDR3 DNA sequence: TGTGCCAGCAGCGCCCGTCCCGGGACGGTCTCTGGAAACACCATATATTTT. This sequence encodes CASSARPGTVSGNTIYF. The genes are TRBV7-3 and TRBJ1-3; tentative D call: TRBD1 (5 bases). Germline CDR1 reads SGHTA; CDR2 reads FQGTGA. V was cut by 5 bases and J by 0 bases, with 17 bases left in between. CDR3 length: 17 amino acids.

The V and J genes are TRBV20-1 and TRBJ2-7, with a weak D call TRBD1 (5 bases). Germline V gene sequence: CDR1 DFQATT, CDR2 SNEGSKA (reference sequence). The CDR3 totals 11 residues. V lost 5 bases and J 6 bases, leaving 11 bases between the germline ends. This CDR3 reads CSARQSSEQYF. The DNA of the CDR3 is TGCAGTGCTCGACAGTCGTCCGAGCAGTACTTC.

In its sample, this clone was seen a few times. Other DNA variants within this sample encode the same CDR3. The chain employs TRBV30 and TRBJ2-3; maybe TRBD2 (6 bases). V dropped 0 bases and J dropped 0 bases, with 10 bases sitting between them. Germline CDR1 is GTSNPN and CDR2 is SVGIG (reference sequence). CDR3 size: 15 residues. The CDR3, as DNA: TGTGCCTGGAGTGTGAGTCGGGGGAGCACAGATACGCAGTATTTT. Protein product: CAWSVSRGSTDTQYF.

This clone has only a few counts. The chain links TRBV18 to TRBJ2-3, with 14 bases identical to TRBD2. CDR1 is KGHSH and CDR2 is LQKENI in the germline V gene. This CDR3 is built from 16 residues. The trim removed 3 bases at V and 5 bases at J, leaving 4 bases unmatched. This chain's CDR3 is CASSPAGLAGGDTQYF. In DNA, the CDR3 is TGTGCCAGCTCACCCGCCGGACTAGCGGGAGGAGATACGCAGTATTTT.

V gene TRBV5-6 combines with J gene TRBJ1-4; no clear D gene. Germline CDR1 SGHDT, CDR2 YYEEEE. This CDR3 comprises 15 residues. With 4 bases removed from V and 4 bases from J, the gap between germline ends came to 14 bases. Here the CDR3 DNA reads TGTGCCAGCAGCCAGATCGGGGTTGGTAATGAAAAACTGTTTTTT. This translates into CASSQIGVGNEKLFF.

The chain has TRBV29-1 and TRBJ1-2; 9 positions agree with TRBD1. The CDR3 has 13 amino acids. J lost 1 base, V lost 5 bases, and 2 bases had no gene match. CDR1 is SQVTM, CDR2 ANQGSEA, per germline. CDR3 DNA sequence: TGCAGCGTTAGGGACAGGGTTAACTATGGCTACACCTTC. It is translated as CSVRDRVNYGYTF.

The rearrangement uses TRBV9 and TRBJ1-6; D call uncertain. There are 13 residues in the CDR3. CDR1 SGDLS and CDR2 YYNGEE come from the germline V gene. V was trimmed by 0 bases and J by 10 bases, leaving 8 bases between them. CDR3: CASSVAVASPLHF. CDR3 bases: TGTGCCAGCAGCGTAGCAGTGGCCTCACCCCTCCACTTT.

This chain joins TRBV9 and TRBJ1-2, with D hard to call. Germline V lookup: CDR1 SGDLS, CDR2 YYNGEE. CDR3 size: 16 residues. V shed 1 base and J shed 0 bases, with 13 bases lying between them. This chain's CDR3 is CASSVRGLGANYGYTF. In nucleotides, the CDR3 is TGTGCCAGCAGCGTACGAGGTCTGGGAGCTAACTATGGCTACACCTTC.

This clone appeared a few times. The CDR3 reads CASSLEPSKEQYF. DNA of the CDR3: TGTGCCAGCAGCTTGGAACCGAGTAAAGAGCAGTACTTC. The gene calls are TRBV5-4 and TRBJ2-7; D not resolved. This CDR3 region has 13 residues. The germline V gene has CDR1 SGHNT and CDR2 YYREEE (reference sequence). Between the trimmed V and J ends, which lost 0 bases and 7 bases, there was a span of 11 bases.

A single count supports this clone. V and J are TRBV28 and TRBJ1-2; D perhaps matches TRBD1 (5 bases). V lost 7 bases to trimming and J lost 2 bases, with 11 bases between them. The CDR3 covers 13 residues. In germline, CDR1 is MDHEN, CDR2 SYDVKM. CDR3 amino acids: CASKRQINYGYTF. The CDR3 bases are TGTGCCAGCAAAAGACAGATAAACTATGGCTACACCTTC.

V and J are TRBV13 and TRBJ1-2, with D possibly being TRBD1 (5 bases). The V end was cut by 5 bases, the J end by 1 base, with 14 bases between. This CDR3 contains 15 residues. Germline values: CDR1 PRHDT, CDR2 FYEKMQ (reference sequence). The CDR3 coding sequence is TGTGCCAGCAGCCGCGCGGGACGGGATAACTATGGCTACACCTTC. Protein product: CASSRAGRDNYGYTF.

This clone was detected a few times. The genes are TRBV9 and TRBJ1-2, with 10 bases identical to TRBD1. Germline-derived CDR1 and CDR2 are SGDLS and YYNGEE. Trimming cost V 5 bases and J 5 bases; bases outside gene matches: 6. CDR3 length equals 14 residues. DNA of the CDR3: TGTGCCAGCAGTCAGGACAGGGGGAGTTATGGCTACACCTTC. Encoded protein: CASSQDRGSYGYTF. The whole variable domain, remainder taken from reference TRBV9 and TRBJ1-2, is DSGVTQTPKHLITATGQRVTLRCSPRSGDLSVYWYQQSLDQGLQFLIQYYNGEERAKGNILERFSAQQFPDLHSELNLSSLELGDSALYFCASSQDRGSYGYTFGSGTRLTVV.

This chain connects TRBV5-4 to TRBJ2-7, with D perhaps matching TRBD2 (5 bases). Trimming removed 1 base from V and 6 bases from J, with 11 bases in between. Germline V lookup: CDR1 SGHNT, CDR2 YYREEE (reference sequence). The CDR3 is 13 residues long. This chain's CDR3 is CASSLISAAEQYF. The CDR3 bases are TGTGCCAGCAGCTTGATTAGCGCCGCCGAGCAGTACTTC.

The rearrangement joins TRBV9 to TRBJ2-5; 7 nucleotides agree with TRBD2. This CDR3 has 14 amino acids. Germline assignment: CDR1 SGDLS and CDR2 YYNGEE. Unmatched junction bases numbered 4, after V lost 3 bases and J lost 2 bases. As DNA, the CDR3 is TGTGCCAGCAGCGCCCTAGCGGCTCAAGAGACCCAGTACTTC. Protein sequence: CASSALAAQETQYF.